Shown below are 17 T cell receptor beta chains from a single sample sequenced in a study of blood T cell repertoires in COVID-19. Method: immunoSEQ multiplex PCR; TCRdb's copy keeps in-frame clones and lacks some. Of approximately 400,000 clones detected, 88% appear once; the ten largest clones hold more than 1%. Sequences were obtained from PBMCs or T cells enriched from blood (not recorded which). These TCRs come from a woman between 18 and 29 years old who had recovered from COVID-19.

The CDR3 coding sequence is TGCAGTGCCCACAGGGCCACGGGAGCTTTCTTT. Encoded protein: CSAHRATGAFF. The chain is built from TRBV20-1 and TRBJ1-1, with D perhaps matching TRBD1 (6 bases). The V end was cut by 6 bases, the J end by 10 bases, with 15 bases between. This CDR3 contains 11 residues. Germline V gene lookup returns CDR1 DFQATT and CDR2 SNEGSKA (reference sequence).

This chain connects TRBV7-9 to TRBJ1-6; D remains unclear. CDR1 is SEHNR and CDR2 is FQNEAQ in the germline V gene (reference sequence). The V end lost 5 bases, the J end lost 9 bases, and 14 bases lay between the germline ends. The CDR3 contains 14 residues. CDR3 sequence: CASSIGPTGSPLHF. The CDR3 DNA follows: TGTGCCAGCAGCATTGGCCCAACGGGTTCACCCCTCCACTTT.

The gene calls are TRBV9 and TRBJ1-3, with 8 nucleotides matching TRBD1. Germline-derived CDR1 and CDR2 are SGDLS and YYNGEE. The CDR3 extends over 13 amino acids. The ends lost 4 bases at V and 9 bases at J; junction bases unmatched: 6. The CDR3 DNA reads as TGTGCCAGCAGCAACGGACAGGGACCCACCATATATTTT. This sequence encodes CASSNGQGPTIYF.

Here the CDR3 reads CAISETAQGNGYTF. In DNA form, the CDR3 reads TGTGCCATCAGTGAGACGGCCCAGGGAAATGGCTACACCTTC. The chain combines TRBV10-3 with TRBJ1-2, with a possible D match to TRBD1 (5 bases). CDR3 length: 14 residues. Per germline, CDR1 ENHRY and CDR2 SYGVKD. V lost 2 bases and J lost 6, with 13 bases in between.

In DNA, the CDR3 is TGTGCCAGTAGTATAGACCTTCAGCCCCAGCATTTT. Protein: CASSIDLQPQHF. The chain recombines TRBV19 with TRBJ1-5, with D uncertain. The CDR3 length is 12 residues. Germline V lookup: CDR1 LNHDA, CDR2 SQIVND (reference sequence). Trimming shortened V by 0 bases and J by 6 bases, and 3 bases separated the two germline ends.

The sample holds a few counts of this clone. V is TRBV5-1 and J is TRBJ1-5, with TRBD1 matching over 8 bases. The CDR3 sequence is 15 residues long. V lost 4 bases, J lost 4 bases, and 7 bases stayed unmatched. Germline CDR1 SGHRS, CDR2 YFSETQ. CDR3 sequence: CASSRTGIRNQPQHF. The CDR3 nucleotides read TGCGCCAGCAGCAGGACAGGGATACGGAATCAGCCCCAGCATTTT.

This rearrangement joins TRBV19 to TRBJ1-1; TRBD1 is a possible D gene (6 bases). Trimming took off 6 bases at V and 2 bases at J, with 10 bases between the two ends. The CDR3 runs to 13 residues. The germline V gene encodes CDR1 LNHDA and CDR2 SQIVND (reference sequence). DNA for the CDR3: TGTGCCAGTAGCCAGGGGCAAAACACTGAAGCTTTCTTT. Residues: CASSQGQNTEAFF.

The V call is TRBV9, the J call TRBJ1-1; 8 nucleotides line up with TRBD1. V dropped 2 bases and J dropped 0; count of bases not matched to a gene: 3. Germline loops: CDR1 SGDLS, CDR2 YYNGEE. The length of the CDR3 is 15 residues. The CDR3 region is CASSVRQGLNTEAFF. The CDR3 DNA sequence: TGTGCCAGCAGCGTCCGACAGGGGCTGAACACTGAAGCTTTCTTT. The full variable domain, completed using reference TRBV9 and TRBJ1-1, is DSGVTQTPKHLITATGQRVTLRCSPRSGDLSVYWYQQSLDQGLQFLIQYYNGEERAKGNILERFSAQQFPDLHSELNLSSLELGDSALYFCASSVRQGLNTEAFFGQGTRLTVV.

V usage is TRBV6-2 or TRBV6-3 and J usage is TRBJ2-2, with TRBD2 identical over 11 bases. Per the germline V gene, CDR1 is MNHEY and CDR2 is SVGEGT. The CDR3 extends over 15 amino acids. V gave up 5 bases and J gave up 4 bases; unmatched junction bases: 3. CDR3 sequence reads: CASSTGLAVTGELFF. In DNA form, the CDR3 reads TGTGCCAGCAGTACGGGACTAGCGGTCACCGGGGAGCTGTTTTTT.

This rearrangement joins TRBV6-2 or TRBV6-3 to TRBJ2-3; the D gene is possibly TRBD1 (7 bases). In germline, CDR1 is MNHEY, CDR2 SVGEGT. V shed 2 bases and J shed 3 bases, with 21 bases lying between them. This CDR3 contains 18 residues. The DNA of the CDR3 is TGTGCCAGCAGTTACCCCCTAGGGGGCGGGGTCGGTACAGATACGCAGTATTTT. It is translated as CASSYPLGGGVGTDTQYF.

This chain uses TRBV15 with TRBJ1-2, with D possibly TRBD1 on 5 matching bases. Germline V lookup: CDR1 LNHNV, CDR2 YYDKDF (reference sequence). The ends were cut back, 0 bases at V and 3 bases at J, with 11 bases in the middle. The CDR3 sequence is 15 residues long. The CDR3 nucleotides read TGTGCCACCAGCAGAGATTGGGGCGAGGACTATGGCTACACCTTC. It translates to CATSRDWGEDYGYTF.

V gene TRBV6-5 combines with J gene TRBJ1-5, with 11 bases lining up with TRBD1. CDR3 length: 14 residues. CDR1 is MNHEY and CDR2 is SVGAGI in the germline V gene. V lost 7 bases and J lost 6; bases outside the gene matches: 5. This CDR3 is CASTGGQGAQPQHF. CDR3 coding DNA: TGTGCCAGCACCGGAGGACAGGGGGCTCAGCCCCAGCATTTT.

This chain connects TRBV3-1 (or the pseudogene TRBV3-2) to TRBJ1-2, with TRBD1 as a possible D gene (6 bases). The CDR3 has 16 amino acids. The V end was cut by 5 bases, the J end by 6 bases, with 22 bases between. Germline CDR1 LGHDT, CDR2 YNNKEL (reference sequence). CDR3 coding DNA: TGTGCCAGCAGCTCTGAAGCCAGGGGATCGCTGCATGGCTACACCTTC. It codes for CASSSEARGSLHGYTF.

The rearrangement joins TRBV18 to TRBJ2-1; D may be TRBD1 (6 bases). Germline CDR1 KGHSH, CDR2 LQKENI. V lost 6 bases and J lost 6, with 18 bases in between. This CDR3 region has 15 residues. CDR3 sequence reads: CASSLTGTYSNEQFF. The CDR3 DNA is TGTGCCAGCTCGCTTACCGGGACATATAGCAATGAGCAGTTCTTC.

The V gene is TRBV29-1, the J gene TRBJ2-3, with 10 bases matching TRBD1. The CDR3 has 14 amino acids. V lost 4 bases, J lost 5 bases, and 6 bases stayed unmatched. Germline CDR1 reads SQVTM; CDR2 reads ANQGSEA. The CDR3 is CSVVTGGLGDTQYF. CDR3 DNA: TGCAGCGTTGTGACAGGGGGCTTGGGAGATACGCAGTATTTT.

V usage is TRBV3-1 (or the pseudogene TRBV3-2) and J usage is TRBJ1-4; D gene unclear. Looked up from germline, CDR1 is LGHDT and CDR2 is YNNKEL (reference sequence). The CDR3 is 15 residues long. V was clipped by 6 bases and J by 0 bases, with 11 bases between them. DNA of the CDR3: TGTGCCAGCAGGAAGAGGAGTTCAACTAATGAAAAACTGTTTTTT. Translating gives CASRKRSSTNEKLFF.

V usage is TRBV7-7 and J usage is TRBJ2-7; 16 nucleotides agree with TRBD2. CDR1 and CDR2 (germline): SSHAT, FNYEAQ (reference sequence). The CDR3 is 16 residues long. J gave up 6 bases and V 11 bases, and 13 bases lay outside the gene matches. CDR3 in DNA: TGTGCCCAGGGACTAGCGGGGGGGCCGAGGCATCGCGAGCAGTACTTC. Encoded protein: CAQGLAGGPRHREQYF.